Included here is one TCR beta chain sequence, with context. CDR3 size: 15 residues. V was shortened by 3 bases and J by 7 bases, with 19 bases between the two germline ends. CDR1 and CDR2 from the germline V gene are SNHLY and FYNNEI. Researchers gathered lesional scalp punch biopsies and peripheral blood from patients with alopecia areata. Reverse transcribed after extraction, RNA yielded cDNA as the sequencing template. Clones were sequenced by immunoSEQ multiplex PCR, and TCRdb holds only the in-frame ones, with some missing. The table lists 7,500 to 8,500 clones, around 52% of them singletons. These data belong to a study of CD8+ T cells in alopecia areata. For the study at large: The drug, tofacitinib, lasted 6 to 18 months, followed by 6 months off drug.

The sequence came from a human donor with alopecia areata. The sequenced sample was skin, obtained at week 0. The chain combines TRBV2 with TRBJ2-7, with TRBD1 as a possible D gene (5 bases). The CDR3 nucleotides read TGTGCCAGCAGTGATTCCCTAGGGGCTGGATGGGAGCAGTACTTC. Protein sequence: CASSDSLGAGWEQYF.